This T cell receptor beta chain emerged from a study of blood T cell repertoires in COVID-19. Study details: The cDNA or gDNA used as material had been derived from T cells, B-cell-depleted T cells, or PBMCs.

Libraries were prepared by immunoSEQ multiplex PCR; TCRdb keeps only in-frame clonotypes and omits some of them. The sample shows 220,000 or so clones, 75% to 90% of them seen only once. This CDR3 spans 15 amino acids. This sequence was found in a man aged 50-60 years who had been exposed to COVID-19. The sample consisted of PBMCs or T cells enriched from blood (not recorded which). The V call is TRBV12-1, the J call TRBJ2-3; the D call in the table, TRBD2, was not verified against the DNA. TRBV12-1 is an annotated pseudogene. The CDR3 is CASSSWTSGEGTQYF. DNA of the CDR3: TGTGCCAGCAGCTCCTGGACTAGCGGGGAGGGTACGCAGTATTTT.